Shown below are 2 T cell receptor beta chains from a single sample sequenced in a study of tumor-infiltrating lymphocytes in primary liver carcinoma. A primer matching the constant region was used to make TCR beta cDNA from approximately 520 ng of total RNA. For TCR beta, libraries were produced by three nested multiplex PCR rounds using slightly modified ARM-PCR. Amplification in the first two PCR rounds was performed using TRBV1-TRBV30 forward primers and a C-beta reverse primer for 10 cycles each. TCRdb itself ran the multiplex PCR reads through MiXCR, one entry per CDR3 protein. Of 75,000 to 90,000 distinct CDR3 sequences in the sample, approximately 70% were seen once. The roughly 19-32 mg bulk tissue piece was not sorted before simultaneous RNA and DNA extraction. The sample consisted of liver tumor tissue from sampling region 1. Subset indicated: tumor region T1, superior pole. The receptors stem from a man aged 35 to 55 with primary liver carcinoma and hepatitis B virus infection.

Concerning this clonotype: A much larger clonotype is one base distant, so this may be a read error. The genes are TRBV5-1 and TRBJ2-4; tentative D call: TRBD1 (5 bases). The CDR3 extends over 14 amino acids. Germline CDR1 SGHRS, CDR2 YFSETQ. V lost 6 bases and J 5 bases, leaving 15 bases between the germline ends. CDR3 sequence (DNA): TGCGCCAGCAACTTCGGTCAGGGCGAAAACATTCAGTACTTC. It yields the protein CASNFGQGENIQYF.

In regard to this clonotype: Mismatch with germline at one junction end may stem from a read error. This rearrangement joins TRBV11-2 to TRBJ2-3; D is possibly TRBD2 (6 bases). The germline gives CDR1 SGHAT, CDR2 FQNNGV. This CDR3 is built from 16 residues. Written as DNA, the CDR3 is TGTGTCAGCAGCCCCCCGATTAGCGGCAGCACAGATACGCAGTATTTC. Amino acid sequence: CVSSPPISGSTDTQYF.